This T cell receptor (beta chain) was profiled in a study of identical twins. Many counts were recorded for this clonotype. The target antigen is unknown. Template switching added a universal primer binding site, and final cDNA carried unique molecular identifiers. Each CDR3 protein gets one entry after TCRdb re-called the 5' RACE reads with MiXCR. The sample has about 240,000 distinct CDR3 sequences; approximately 8% are singletons. Regarding the study as a whole: A partial confounding effect on zero-insertion analyses could come from invariant MAIT and iNKT cells. Fewer insertions characterized abundant cord blood beta clonotypes, whereas memory repertoires showed none.

Germline CDR1 is MDHEN and CDR2 is SYDVKM. The CDR3 totals 14 residues. V was clipped by 3 bases and J by 2 bases, with 10 bases between them. The same data also went into a second study, on yellow fever vaccine responses in identical twins.

The sequenced sample was CD8+ T cells sorted from blood. This rearrangement joins TRBV28 to TRBJ1-2; D may be TRBD1 (5 bases). The receptor's source is a woman between 18 and 29 years old in good health. CDR3 DNA: TGTGCCAGCAGTTTGAGGGGTAACAACTATGGCTACACCTTC. Protein product: CASSLRGNNYGYTF.